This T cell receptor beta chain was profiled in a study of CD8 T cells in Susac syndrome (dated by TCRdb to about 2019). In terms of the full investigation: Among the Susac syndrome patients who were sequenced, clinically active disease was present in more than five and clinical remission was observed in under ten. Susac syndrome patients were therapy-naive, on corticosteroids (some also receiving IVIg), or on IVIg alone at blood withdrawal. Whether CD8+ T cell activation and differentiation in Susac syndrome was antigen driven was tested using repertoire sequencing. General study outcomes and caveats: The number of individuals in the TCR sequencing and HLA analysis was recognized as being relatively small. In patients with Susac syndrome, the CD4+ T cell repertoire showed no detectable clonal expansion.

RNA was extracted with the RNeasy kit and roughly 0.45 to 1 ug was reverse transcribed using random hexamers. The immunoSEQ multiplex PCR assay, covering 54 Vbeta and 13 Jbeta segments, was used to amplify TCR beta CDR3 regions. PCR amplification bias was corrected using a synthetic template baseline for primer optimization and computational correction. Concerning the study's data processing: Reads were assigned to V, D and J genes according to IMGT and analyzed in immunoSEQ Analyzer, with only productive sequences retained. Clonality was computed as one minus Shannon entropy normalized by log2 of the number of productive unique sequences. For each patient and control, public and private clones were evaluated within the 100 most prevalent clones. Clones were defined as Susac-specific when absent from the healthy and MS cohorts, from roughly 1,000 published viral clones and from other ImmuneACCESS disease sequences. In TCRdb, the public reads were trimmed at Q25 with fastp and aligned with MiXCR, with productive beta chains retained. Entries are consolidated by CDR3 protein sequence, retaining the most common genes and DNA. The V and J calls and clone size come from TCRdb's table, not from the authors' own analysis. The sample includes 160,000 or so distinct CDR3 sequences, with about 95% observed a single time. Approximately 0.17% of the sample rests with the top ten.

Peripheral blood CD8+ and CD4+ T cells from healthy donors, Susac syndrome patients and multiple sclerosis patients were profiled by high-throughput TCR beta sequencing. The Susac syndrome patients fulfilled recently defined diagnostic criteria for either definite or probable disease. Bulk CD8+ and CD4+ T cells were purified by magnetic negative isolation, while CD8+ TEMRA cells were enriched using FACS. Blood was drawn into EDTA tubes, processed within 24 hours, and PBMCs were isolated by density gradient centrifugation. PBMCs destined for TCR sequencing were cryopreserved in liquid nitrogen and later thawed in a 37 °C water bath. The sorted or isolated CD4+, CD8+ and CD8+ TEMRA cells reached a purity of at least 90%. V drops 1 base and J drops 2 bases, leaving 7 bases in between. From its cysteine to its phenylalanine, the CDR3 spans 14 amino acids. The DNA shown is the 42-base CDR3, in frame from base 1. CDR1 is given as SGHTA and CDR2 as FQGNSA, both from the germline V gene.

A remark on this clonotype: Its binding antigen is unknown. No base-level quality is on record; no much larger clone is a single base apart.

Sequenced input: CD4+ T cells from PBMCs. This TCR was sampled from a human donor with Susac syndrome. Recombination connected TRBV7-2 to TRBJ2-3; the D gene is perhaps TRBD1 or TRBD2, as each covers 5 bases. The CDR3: CASSLVGDTDTQYF. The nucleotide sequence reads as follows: TGTGCCAGCAGCTTAGTGGGGGACACAGATACGCAGTATTTT. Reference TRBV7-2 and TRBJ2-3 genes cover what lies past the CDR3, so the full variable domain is GAGVSQSPSNKVTEKGKDVELRCDPISGHTALYWYRQSLGQGLEFLIYFQGNSAPDKSGLPSDRFSAERTGGSVSTLTIQRTQQEDSAVYLCASSLVGDTDTQYFGPGTRLTVL.